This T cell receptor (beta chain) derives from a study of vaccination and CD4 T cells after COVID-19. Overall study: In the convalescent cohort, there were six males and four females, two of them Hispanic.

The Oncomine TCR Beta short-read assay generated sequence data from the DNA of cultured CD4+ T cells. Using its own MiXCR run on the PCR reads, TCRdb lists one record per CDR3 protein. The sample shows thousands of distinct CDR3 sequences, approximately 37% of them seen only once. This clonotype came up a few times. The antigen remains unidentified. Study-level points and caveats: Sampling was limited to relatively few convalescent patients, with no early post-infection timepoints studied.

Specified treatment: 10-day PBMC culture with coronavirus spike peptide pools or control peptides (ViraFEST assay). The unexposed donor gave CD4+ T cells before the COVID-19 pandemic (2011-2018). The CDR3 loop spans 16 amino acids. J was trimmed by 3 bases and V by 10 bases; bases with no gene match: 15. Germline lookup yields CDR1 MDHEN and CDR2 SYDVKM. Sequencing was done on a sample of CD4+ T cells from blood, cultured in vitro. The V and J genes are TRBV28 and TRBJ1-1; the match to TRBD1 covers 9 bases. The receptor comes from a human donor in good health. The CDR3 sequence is CATTGQGRTWDTEAFF. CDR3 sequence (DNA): TGTGCCACCACTGGACAGGGGAGGACTTGGGACACTGAAGCTTTCTTT. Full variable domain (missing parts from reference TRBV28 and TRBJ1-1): DVKVTQSSRYLVKRTGEKVFLECVQDMDHENMFWYRQDPGLGLRLIYFSYDVKMKEKGDIPEGYSVSREKKERFSLILESASTNQTSMYLCATTGQGRTWDTEAFFGQGTRLTVV.